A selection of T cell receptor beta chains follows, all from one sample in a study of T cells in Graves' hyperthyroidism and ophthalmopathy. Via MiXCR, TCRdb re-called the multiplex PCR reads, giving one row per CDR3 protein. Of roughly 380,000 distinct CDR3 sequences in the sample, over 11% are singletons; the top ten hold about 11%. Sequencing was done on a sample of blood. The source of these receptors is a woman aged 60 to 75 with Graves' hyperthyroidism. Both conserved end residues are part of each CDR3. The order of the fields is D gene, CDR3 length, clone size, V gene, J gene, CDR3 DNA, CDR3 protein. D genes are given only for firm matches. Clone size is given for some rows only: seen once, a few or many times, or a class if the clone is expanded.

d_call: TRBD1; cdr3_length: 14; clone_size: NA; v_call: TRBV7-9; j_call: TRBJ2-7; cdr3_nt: TGTGCCAGCAGCGCGCCGGGACAGGGGAACGAGCAGTACTTC; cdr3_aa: CASSAPGQGNEQYF
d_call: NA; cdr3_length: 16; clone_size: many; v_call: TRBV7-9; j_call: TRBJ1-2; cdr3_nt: TGTGCCAGCAGCCCTATGGTACGGGGAACGACCCATGGCTACACCTTC; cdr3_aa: CASSPMVRGTTHGYTF
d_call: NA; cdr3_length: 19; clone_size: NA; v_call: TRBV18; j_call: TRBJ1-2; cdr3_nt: TGTGCCAGCTCACCCGCCCTGAGCCTTGGGACCGTATCACGGTATGGCTACACCTTC; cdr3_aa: CASSPALSLGTVSRYGYTF
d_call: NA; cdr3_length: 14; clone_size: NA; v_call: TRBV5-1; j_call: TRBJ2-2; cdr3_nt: TGCGCCAGCAGCTCCTATATAGGTACCGGGGAGCTGTTTTTT; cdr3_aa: CASSSYIGTGELFF
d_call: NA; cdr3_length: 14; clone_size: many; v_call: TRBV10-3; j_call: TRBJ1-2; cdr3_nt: TGTGCCATCAGCCTTCAGACAGATAACTATGGCTACACCTTC; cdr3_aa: CAISLQTDNYGYTF
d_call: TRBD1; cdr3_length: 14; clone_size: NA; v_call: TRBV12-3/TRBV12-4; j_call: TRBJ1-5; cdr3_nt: TGTGCCAGCAGCGGGACAGCTACGAGTCAGCCCCAGCATTTT; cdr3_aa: CASSGTATSQPQHF
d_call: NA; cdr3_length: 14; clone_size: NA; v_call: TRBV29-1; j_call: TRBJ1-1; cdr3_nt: TGCAGCGTTGAAGGGGGTCCGGGTAACACTGAAGCTTTCTTT; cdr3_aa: CSVEGGPGNTEAFF
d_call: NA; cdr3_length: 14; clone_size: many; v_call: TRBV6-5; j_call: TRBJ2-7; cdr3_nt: TGTGCCAGCAGTTACGGGGGGACACAGATCGAGCAGTACTTC; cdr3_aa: CASSYGGTQIEQYF
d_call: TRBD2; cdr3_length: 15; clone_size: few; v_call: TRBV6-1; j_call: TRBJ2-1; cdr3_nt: TGTGCCAGCAAGATGGGGACTAGCGGTTACAATGAGCAGTTCTTC; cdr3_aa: CASKMGTSGYNEQFF
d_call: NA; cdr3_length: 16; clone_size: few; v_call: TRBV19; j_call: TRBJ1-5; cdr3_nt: TGTGCCAGTAAGGCTATCCGGGCCCAGTGGAATCAGCCCCAGCATTTT; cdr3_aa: CASKAIRAQWNQPQHF
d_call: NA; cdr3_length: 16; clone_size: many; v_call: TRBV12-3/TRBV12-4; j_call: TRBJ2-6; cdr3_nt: TGTGCCAGCAAACCGGGCCCACTTGGCGGGGCCAACGTCCTGACTTTC; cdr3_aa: CASKPGPLGGANVLTF
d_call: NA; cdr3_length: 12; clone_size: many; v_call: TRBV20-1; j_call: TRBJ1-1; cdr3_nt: TGCAGTGCTAGTCAGACGGACACTGAAGCTTTCTTT; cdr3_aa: CSASQTDTEAFF
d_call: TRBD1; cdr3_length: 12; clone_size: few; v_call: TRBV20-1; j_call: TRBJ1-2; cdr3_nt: TGCAGTGCTCAGGGGGCTCGGTATGGCTACACCTTC; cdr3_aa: CSAQGARYGYTF
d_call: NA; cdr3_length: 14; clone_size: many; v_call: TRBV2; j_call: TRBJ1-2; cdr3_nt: TGTGCCAGCAGTGCGGGGCATTGGGACTATGGCTACACCTTC; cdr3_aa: CASSAGHWDYGYTF
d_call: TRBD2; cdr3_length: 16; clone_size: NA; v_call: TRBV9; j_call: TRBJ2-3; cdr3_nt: TGTGCCAGCAGCGACACTGCGGGAGGTAGGGCAGATACGCAGTATTTT; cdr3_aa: CASSDTAGGRADTQYF
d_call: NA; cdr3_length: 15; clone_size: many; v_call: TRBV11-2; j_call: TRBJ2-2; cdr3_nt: TGTGCCAGCAGCTTAGGCAGAATGAACACCGGGGAGCTGTTTTTT; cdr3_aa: CASSLGRMNTGELFF
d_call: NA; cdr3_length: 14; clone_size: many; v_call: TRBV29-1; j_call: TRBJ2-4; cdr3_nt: TGCAGCGTAGTAGAGGTCTGGGGGTCGAACATTCAGTACTTC; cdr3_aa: CSVVEVWGSNIQYF
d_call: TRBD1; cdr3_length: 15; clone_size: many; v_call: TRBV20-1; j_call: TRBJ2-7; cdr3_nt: TGCAGTGCTAGAACCCCTCGGGACAGCCCCTACGAGCAGTACTTC; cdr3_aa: CSARTPRDSPYEQYF
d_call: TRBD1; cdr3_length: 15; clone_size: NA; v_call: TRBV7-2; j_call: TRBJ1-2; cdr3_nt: TGTGCCAGCAGCTTAGCGCTTCAGGGGGTTGGTGGCTACACCTTC; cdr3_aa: CASSLALQGVGGYTF
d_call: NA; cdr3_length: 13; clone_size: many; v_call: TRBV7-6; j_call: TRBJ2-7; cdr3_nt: TGTGCCAGCAGCCACGGGAGTAGCCACGAGCAGTACTTC; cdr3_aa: CASSHGSSHEQYF
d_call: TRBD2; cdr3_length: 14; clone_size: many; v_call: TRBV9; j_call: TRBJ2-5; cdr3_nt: TGTGCCAGCAGCGTTAGCGGGGGGCAAGAGACCCAGTACTTC; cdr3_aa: CASSVSGGQETQYF
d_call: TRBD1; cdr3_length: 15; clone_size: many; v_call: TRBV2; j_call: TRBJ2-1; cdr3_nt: TGTGCCAGCAGTTCCAGGGGGTCAATTTACAATGAGCAGTTCTTC; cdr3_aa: CASSSRGSIYNEQFF
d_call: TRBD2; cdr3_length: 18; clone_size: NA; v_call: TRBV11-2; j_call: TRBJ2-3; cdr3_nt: TGTGCCAGCAGCTTAGCGGCTAGCGGGAGGGTGGGCACAGATACGCAGTATTTT; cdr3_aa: CASSLAASGRVGTDTQYF
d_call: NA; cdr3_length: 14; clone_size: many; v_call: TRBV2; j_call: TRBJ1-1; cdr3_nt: TGTGCCAGCAGTGAAGGTAGGGGATTACATGAAGCTTTCTTT; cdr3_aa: CASSEGRGLHEAFF
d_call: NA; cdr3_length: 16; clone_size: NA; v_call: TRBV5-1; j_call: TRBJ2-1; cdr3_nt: TGCGCCGGCAGCCAGATGGGGGCGAGCTCCTACAATGAGCAGTTCTTC; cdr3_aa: CAGSQMGASSYNEQFF
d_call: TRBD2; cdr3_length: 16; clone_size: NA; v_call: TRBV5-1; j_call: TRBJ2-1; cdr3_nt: TGCGCCAGCAGCTTGCCGAGCGGGAGCCTTTACAATGAGCAGTTCTTC; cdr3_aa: CASSLPSGSLYNEQFF
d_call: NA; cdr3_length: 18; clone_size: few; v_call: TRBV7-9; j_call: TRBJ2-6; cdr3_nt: TGTGCCAGCAGCTTCCTAGGGAGGCGCATCTCTGGGGCCAACGTCCTGACTTTC; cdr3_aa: CASSFLGRRISGANVLTF
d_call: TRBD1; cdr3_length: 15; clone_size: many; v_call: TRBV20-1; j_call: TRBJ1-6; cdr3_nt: TGCAGTGCTAGAGATCGAGGTACAGGGGCTTCACCCCTCCACTTT; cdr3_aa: CSARDRGTGASPLHF
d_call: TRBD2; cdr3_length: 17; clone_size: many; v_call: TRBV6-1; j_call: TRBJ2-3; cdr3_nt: TGTGCCAGCAGTTCTCCTTCGACTAGCGGCCGCACAGATACGCAGTATTTT; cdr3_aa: CASSSPSTSGRTDTQYF
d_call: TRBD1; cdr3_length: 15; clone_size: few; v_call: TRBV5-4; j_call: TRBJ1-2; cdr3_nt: TGTGCCAGCAGCTGGGACAGGGCCCCTAACTATGGCTACACCTTC; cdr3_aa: CASSWDRAPNYGYTF
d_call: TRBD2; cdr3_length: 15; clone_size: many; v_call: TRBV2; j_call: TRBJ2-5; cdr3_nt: TGTGCCAGCGGGGGGTCCCGGACTAGGCAAGAGACCCAGTACTTC; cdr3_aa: CASGGSRTRQETQYF
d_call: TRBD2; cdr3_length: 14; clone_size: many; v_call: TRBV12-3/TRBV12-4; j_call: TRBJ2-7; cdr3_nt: TGTGCCAGCAGAATTAGCGGGAGTTACTACGAGCAGTACTTC; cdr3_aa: CASRISGSYYEQYF
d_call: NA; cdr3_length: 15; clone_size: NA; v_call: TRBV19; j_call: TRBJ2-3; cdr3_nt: TGTGCCAGTAGTTACCGGGACTCCCTCACAGATACGCAGTATTTT; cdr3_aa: CASSYRDSLTDTQYF
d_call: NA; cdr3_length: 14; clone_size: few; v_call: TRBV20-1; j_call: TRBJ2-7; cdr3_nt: TGCAGTGCTAGCCAGACAGCGAGAACCTACGAGCAGTACTTC; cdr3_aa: CSASQTARTYEQYF
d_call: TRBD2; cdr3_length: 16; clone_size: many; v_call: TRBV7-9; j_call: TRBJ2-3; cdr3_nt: TGTGCCAGCAGCTTAGCAGCGGGAGGACGCACAGATACGCAGTATTTT; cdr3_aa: CASSLAAGGRTDTQYF
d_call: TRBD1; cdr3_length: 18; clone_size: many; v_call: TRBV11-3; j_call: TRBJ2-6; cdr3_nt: TGTGCCAGTCCACTTGGGGGACAGGGCCTTACTGGGGCCAACGTCCTGACTTTC; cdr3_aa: CASPLGGQGLTGANVLTF
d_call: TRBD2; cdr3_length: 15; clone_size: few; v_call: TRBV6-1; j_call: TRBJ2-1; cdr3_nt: TGTGCCAGCAGCCGACTAGCGAGATCCTACAATGAGCAGTTCTTC; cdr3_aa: CASSRLARSYNEQFF
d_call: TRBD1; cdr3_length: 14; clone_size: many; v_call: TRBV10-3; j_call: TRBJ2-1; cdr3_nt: TGTGCCATCAGGCCGGGACAGGGGGGCAATGAGCAGTTCTTC; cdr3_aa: CAIRPGQGGNEQFF
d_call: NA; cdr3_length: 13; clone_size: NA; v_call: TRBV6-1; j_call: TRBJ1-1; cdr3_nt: TGTGCCAGCATCGAAAGGGGCGAAACTGAAGCTTTCTTT; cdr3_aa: CASIERGETEAFF
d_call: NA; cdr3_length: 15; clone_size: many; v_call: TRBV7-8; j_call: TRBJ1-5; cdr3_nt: TGTGCCAGCAGCTTAGCGCAGGCAAGCAATCAGCCCCAGCATTTT; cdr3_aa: CASSLAQASNQPQHF
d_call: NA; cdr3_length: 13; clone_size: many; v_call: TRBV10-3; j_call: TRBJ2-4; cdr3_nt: TGTGCCATCAGTTCCGGGCAGTGGGACATTCAGTACTTC; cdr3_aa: CAISSGQWDIQYF
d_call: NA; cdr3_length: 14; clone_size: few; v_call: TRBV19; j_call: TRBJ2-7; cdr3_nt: TGTGCCAGTAGTATTCGCGGACTTTTCTACGAGCAGTACTTC; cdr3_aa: CASSIRGLFYEQYF
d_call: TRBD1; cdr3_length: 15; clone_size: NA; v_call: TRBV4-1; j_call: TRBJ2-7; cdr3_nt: TGCGCCAGCAGCGCGATTTTCCGGGACAGGGACGAGCAGTACTTC; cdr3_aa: CASSAIFRDRDEQYF
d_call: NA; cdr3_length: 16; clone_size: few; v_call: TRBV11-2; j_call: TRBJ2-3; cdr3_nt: TGTGCCAGCAGCTTAGTGGGTCGGGGATCCACAGATACGCAGTATTTT; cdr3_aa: CASSLVGRGSTDTQYF
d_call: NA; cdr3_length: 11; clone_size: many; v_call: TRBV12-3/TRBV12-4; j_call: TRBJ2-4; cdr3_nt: TGTGCCAGCAGTTCTGGGAACATTCAGTACTTC; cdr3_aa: CASSSGNIQYF